Following are 9 T cell receptor beta chains from one sample sequenced in a study of regulatory T cells in long-lasting Graves disease. Library construction for TCR beta used iRepertoire HTBI primers and Arm-PCR of CDR3 regions. TCRdb itself ran the multiplex PCR reads through MiXCR, one entry per CDR3 protein. In the table there are hundreds of thousands of distinct CDR3 sequences, around 17% of which are singletons. The time point is: newly diagnosed GD, antithyroid drugs for less than 3 months. Preparation of the TCR library used RNA extracted from PBMCs. These same data were also listed under a study on T cells in Graves' hyperthyroidism and ophthalmopathy.

Specimen: peripheral blood mononuclear cells (PBMCs), collected at new diagnosis, from a patient treated with antithyroid drugs. Receptors were obtained from a man in his forties or fifties with Graves disease.

The rearrangement uses TRBV30 and TRBJ1-6, with no clear D. Trimming left V 8 bases short and J 8 bases short, with 16 bases between. The germline CDR1 and CDR2 sequences are GTSNPN and SVGIG (reference sequence). This CDR3 is 13 amino acids long. The chain's CDR3 is CATGRNQDSPLHF. For the CDR3, the DNA is TGTGCCACCGGACGAAATCAGGATTCACCCCTCCACTTT.

This clonotype showed up many times. The V and J genes are TRBV2 and TRBJ2-7; D may correspond to TRBD1 or TRBD2 (5 bases each). Per germline, CDR1 SNHLY and CDR2 FYNNEI. Trimming shortened V by 3 bases and J by 5 bases, and 17 bases separated the two germline ends. CDR3 length: 15 amino acids. CDR3 amino acids: CASSDGDPRLHEQYF. As DNA, the CDR3 is TGTGCCAGCAGTGATGGGGACCCGAGGCTACACGAGCAGTACTTC.

This clonotype appeared many times. The chain carries TRBV28 and TRBJ2-1, with 8 bases matching TRBD1. The CDR3 contains 16 residues. With V trimmed by 2 bases and J by 8 bases, 11 bases remained unmatched. Germline values: CDR1 MDHEN, CDR2 SYDVKM. The CDR3 region has the DNA TGTGCCAGCAGTTTACCTTTGACAGGGGTTGCGGATGAGCAGTTCTTC. Protein sequence: CASSLPLTGVADEQFF. The whole variable domain, filled in from reference TRBV28 and TRBJ2-1, reads DVKVTQSSRYLVKRTGEKVFLECVQDMDHENMFWYRQDPGLGLRLIYFSYDVKMKEKGDIPEGYSVSREKKERFSLILESASTNQTSMYLCASSLPLTGVADEQFFGPGTRLTVL.

The rearrangement joins TRBV10-3 to TRBJ2-7; the D is unclear. The CDR3 contains 12 residues. V lost 10 bases, J lost 5 bases, and 15 bases lay in between. The germline gives CDR1 ENHRY, CDR2 SYGVKD. For the CDR3, the DNA is TGTGCCACGAGTCCATGGACCGACGAGCAGTACTTC. Protein product: CATSPWTDEQYF.

This chain links TRBV6-5 with TRBJ2-1; tentatively, D is TRBD2 (6 bases). The length of the CDR3 is 13 residues. Germline CDR1 is MNHEY and CDR2 is SVGAGI. V lost 2 bases and J 10 bases, leaving 12 bases between the germline ends. This chain's CDR3 is CASSYPSGREQFF. The CDR3 DNA is TGTGCCAGCAGTTACCCCTCAGGGAGGGAGCAGTTCTTC.

This clonotype was counted between two and nine times. In nucleotides, the CDR3 is TGTGCCAGCACCGGCCTAGGCACCGGGGAGCTGTTTTTT. Amino acids: CASTGLGTGELFF. The chain combines TRBV9 with TRBJ2-2; D ambiguous. CDR3 length equals 13 residues. Trimming cost V 6 bases and J 4 bases, with 10 bases left between them. Germline CDR1 reads SGDLS; CDR2 reads YYNGEE. The whole variable domain, remainder taken from reference TRBV9 and TRBJ2-2, is DSGVTQTPKHLITATGQRVTLRCSPRSGDLSVYWYQQSLDQGLQFLIQYYNGEERAKGNILERFSAQQFPDLHSELNLSSLELGDSALYFCASTGLGTGELFFGEGSRLTVL.

This clonotype was detected once. This likely came from a read error, as a far larger clone is one base away. CDR3 sequence: CASSLGIVGTEAFF. The CDR3 nucleotides are TGTGCCAGCAGTTTGGGGATCGTGGGCACTGAAGCTTTCTTT. The chain links TRBV6-2 or TRBV6-3 to TRBJ1-1; D ambiguous. Germline V gene sequence: CDR1 MNHEY, CDR2 SVGEGT. V dropped 4 bases and J dropped 4 bases, with 13 bases sitting between them. There are 14 residues in the CDR3.

This clonotype was counted at least ten times. The chain couples TRBV28 to TRBJ2-7; 8 bases agree with TRBD1. CDR1 and CDR2 (germline): MDHEN, SYDVKM. With 5 bases clipped from V and 3 bases from J, the junction kept 9 bases outside the gene matches. The CDR3 contains 15 residues. This CDR3 reads CASSTGTGIYYEQYF. The DNA of the CDR3 is TGTGCCAGCAGTACCGGGACAGGAATTTACTACGAGCAGTACTTC.

This clonotype appeared many times. This sequence joins TRBV6-1 and TRBJ1-6, with a tentative D call TRBD1 (5 bases). V lost 1 base to trimming and J lost 6 bases, with 10 bases between them. Per germline, CDR1 MNHNS and CDR2 SASEGT. This CDR3 is built from 15 residues. Here the CDR3 DNA reads TGTGCCAGCAGTGAAGTAAGACAGTTTAATTCACCCCTCCACTTT. This translates into CASSEVRQFNSPLHF.